This T cell receptor (beta chain) derives from a study of T cell repertoires in cytomegalovirus infection (dated by TCRdb to about 2019). Some background on the complete study: The HLA type of each donor mattered for the analysis, because public TCR beta signatures pointed to carriage of CMV infection along with the matching HLA type.

Sequencing was carried out with an Illumina HiSeq 1500. Using fastp trimming at Q25 and MiXCR clonotype assembly, TCRdb reanalyzed the public sequencing data and kept in-frame beta chains. Rows with a matching CDR3 protein are joined into one entry that keeps the most common DNA and genes. The sample table lists 100,000 to 150,000 distinct CDR3 sequences, 7% to 9.5% of them with a count of one. The ten largest make up about 9.4% of the sample. This clonotype was detected only a few times. Its recognized antigen is unknown. Base-call qualities are not available, and no considerably larger clone is one nucleotide away. CDR1 and CDR2, per the germline V gene (reference sequence), are DFQATT and SNEGSKA. V gives up 3 bases and J gives up 9 bases, and the segment between their germline ends measures 9 bases. The CDR3 starts with the cysteine, ends with the phenylalanine, and has 11 residues. Of the read, only the CDR3 DNA is kept; its 33 bases are in frame from base 1.

General study outcomes and caveats: In both this cohort and an independent cohort of approximately 350 donors, the cumulative frequency of public TCR beta family members distinguished carriers of CMV infection plus the relevant HLA type. In the ex vivo response, HLA-C-restricted CMV-specific TCR beta clonotypes were dominant, and in two of eight donors the single most frequent clonotype came from this HLA-C-restricted group.

The sequence came from a human donor in good health (CMV status not recorded). Some clones in this sample may be carry-over from other donors' samples. The sequenced sample consisted of PBMCs. Recombination joined TRBV20-1 with TRBJ2-1, with the identity of the D gene unclear. The sequenced DNA: TGCAGTGCTAGCGACCTGTCTGAGCAGTTCTTC. Its product reads: CSASDLSEQFF.